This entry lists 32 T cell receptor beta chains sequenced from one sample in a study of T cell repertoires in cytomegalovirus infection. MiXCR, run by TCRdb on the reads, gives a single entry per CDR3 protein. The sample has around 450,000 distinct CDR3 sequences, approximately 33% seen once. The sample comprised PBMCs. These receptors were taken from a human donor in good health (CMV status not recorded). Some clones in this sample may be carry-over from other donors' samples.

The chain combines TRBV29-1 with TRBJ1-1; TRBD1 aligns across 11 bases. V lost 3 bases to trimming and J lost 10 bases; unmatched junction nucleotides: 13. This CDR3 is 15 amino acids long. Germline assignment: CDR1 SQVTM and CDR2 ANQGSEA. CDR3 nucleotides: TGCAGCGTTGAGAGACTACTGGACAGGGGGCGAGGAGCTTTCTTT. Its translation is CSVERLLDRGRGAFF.

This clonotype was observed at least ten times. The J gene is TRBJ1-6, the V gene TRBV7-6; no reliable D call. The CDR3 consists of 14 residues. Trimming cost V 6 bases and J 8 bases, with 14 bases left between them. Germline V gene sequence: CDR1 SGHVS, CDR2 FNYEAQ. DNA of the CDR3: TGTGCCAGCAGTTCCCAACCGGGCGATTCACCCCTCCACTTT. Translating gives CASSSQPGDSPLHF.

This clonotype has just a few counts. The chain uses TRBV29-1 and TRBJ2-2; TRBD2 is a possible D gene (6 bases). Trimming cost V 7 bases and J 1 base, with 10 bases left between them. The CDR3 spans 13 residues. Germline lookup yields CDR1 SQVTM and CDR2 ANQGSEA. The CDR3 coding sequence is TGCAGCGGCGGGACTTTGAACACCGGGGAGCTGTTTTTT. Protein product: CSGGTLNTGELFF.

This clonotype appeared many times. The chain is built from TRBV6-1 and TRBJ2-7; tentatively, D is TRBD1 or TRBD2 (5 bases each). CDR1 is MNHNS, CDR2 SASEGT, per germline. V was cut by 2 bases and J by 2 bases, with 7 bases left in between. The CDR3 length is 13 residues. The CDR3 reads CASSERGPYEQYF. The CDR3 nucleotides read TGTGCCAGCAGTGAAAGGGGACCCTACGAGCAGTACTTC.

This CDR3 is CASSQGQGTSNQPQHF. The CDR3 DNA reads TGCGCCAGCAGCCAGGGACAGGGGACTAGCAATCAGCCCCAGCATTTT. The J gene is TRBJ1-5, the V gene TRBV4-3; 10 bases match TRBD1. The CDR3 runs to 16 residues. Germline CDR1 LGHNA, CDR2 YSLEER. V was clipped by 3 bases and J by 0 bases; unmatched bases: 2.

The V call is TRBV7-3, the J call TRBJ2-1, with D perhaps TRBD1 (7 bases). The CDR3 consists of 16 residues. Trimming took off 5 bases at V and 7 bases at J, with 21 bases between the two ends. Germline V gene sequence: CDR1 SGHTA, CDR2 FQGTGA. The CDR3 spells CASSPRVQTGRNEQFF. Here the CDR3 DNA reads TGTGCCAGCAGCCCACGTGTACAGACAGGGAGGAATGAGCAGTTCTTC.

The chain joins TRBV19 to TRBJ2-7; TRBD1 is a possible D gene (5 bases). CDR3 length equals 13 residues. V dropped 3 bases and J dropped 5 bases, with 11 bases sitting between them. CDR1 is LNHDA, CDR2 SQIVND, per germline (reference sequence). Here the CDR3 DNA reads TGTGCCAGTAGTATCGCAGGGATCAACGAGCAGTACTTC. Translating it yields CASSIAGINEQYF.

The CDR3 spells CASSEVGTGRNTEAFF. The CDR3 DNA reads as TGTGCCAGCAGCGAAGTTGGGACAGGGCGGAACACTGAAGCTTTCTTT. The chain has TRBV5-6 and TRBJ1-1; TRBD1 matches 9 bases. The CDR3 has 16 residues. After removal of 4 bases from V and 1 base from J, the junction contained 8 bases not matched to a gene. CDR1 is SGHDT and CDR2 is YYEEEE in the germline V gene.

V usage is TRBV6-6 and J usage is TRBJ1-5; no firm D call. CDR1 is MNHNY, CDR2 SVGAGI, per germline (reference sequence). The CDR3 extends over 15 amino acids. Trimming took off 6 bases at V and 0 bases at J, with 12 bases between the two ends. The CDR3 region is CASRPGRYSNQPQHF. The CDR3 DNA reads TGTGCCAGCAGACCAGGACGGTATAGCAATCAGCCCCAGCATTTT.

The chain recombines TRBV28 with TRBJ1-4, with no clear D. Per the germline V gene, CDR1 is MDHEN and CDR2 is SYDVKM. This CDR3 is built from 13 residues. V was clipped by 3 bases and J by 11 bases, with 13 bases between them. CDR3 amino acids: CASSFSGLGKLFF. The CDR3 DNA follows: TGTGCCAGCAGTTTTTCGGGCTTGGGGAAACTGTTTTTT.

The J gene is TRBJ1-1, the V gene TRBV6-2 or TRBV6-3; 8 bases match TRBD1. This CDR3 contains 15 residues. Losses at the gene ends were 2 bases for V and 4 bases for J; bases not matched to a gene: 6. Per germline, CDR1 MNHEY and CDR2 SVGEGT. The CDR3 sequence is CASSYLLDRVTEAFF. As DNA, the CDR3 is TGTGCCAGCAGTTACCTCTTGGACAGGGTCACTGAAGCTTTCTTT.

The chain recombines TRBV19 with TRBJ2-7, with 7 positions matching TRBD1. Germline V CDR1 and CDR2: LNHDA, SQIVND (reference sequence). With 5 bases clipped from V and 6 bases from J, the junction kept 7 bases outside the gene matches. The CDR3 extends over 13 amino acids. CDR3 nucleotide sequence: TGTGCCAGTAGTCTTACAGGGGCCGGCGAGCAGTACTTC. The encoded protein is CASSLTGAGEQYF.

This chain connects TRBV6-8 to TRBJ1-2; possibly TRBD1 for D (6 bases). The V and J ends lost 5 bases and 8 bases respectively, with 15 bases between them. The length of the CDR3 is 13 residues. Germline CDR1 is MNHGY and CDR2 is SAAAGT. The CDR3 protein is CASSPSQGFGYTF. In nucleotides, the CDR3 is TGTGCCAGCAGTCCCTCACAGGGTTTCGGCTACACCTTC.

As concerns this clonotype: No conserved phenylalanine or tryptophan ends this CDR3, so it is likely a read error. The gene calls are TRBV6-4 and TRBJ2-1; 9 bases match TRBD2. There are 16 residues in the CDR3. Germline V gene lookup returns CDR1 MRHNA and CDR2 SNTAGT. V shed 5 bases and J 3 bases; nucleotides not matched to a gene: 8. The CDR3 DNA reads TGTGCCAGCAGTCAAAGGGCGGGGGGGGACTACAATGAGCAGTTCTTA. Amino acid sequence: CASSQRAGGDYNEQFL.

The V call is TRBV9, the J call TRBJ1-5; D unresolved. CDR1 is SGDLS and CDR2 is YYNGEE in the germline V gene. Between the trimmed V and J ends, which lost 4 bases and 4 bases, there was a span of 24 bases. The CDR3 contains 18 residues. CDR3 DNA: TGTGCCAGCAGCTACAGACCGTCCGGGCCCAACTATAATCAGCCCCAGCATTTT. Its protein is CASSYRPSGPNYNQPQHF.

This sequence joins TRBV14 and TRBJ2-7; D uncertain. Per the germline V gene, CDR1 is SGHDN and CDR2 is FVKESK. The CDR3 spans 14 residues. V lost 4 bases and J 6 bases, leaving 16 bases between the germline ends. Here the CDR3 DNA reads TGTGCCAGCAGCCCCAACCCCGCCCTGAGCGAGCAGTACTTC. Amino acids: CASSPNPALSEQYF.

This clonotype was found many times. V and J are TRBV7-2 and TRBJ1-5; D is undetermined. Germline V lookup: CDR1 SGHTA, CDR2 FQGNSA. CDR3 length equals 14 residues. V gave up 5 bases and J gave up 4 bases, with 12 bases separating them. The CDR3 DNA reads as TGTGCCAGCAGCCCCTGGGGTGGAAATCAGCCCCAGCATTTT. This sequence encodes CASSPWGGNQPQHF. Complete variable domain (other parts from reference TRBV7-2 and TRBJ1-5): GAGVSQSPSNKVTEKGKDVELRCDPISGHTALYWYRQSLGQGLEFLIYFQGNSAPDKSGLPSDRFSAERTGGSVSTLTIQRTQQEDSAVYLCASSPWGGNQPQHFGDGTRLSIL.

The CDR3 is CSARVGLTSPLHF. The CDR3 coding sequence is TGCAGTGCTAGAGTCGGCCTTACCTCACCCCTCCACTTT. V usage is TRBV20-1 and J usage is TRBJ1-6; no clear D gene. This CDR3 spans 13 amino acids. V lost 1 base, J lost 10 bases, and 11 bases lay in between. CDR1 is DFQATT, CDR2 SNEGSKA, per germline (reference sequence).

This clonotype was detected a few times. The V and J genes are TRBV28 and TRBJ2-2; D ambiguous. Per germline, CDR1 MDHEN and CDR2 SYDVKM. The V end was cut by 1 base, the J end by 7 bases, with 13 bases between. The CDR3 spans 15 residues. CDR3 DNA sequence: TGTGCCAGCAGTTTATTTGGTTTAACAGACGGGGAGCTGTTTTTT. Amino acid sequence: CASSLFGLTDGELFF.

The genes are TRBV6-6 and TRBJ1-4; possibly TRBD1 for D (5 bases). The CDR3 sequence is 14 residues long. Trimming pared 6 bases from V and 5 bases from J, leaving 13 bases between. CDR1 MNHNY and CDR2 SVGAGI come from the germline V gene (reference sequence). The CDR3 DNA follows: TGTGCCAGCAGCCTACGGGCAGGGAATGAAAAACTGTTTTTT. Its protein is CASSLRAGNEKLFF.

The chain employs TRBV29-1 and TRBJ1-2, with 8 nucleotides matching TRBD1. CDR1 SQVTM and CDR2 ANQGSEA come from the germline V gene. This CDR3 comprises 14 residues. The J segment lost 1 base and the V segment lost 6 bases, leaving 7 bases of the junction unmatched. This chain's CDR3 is CSVGGGQDNYGYTF. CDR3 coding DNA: TGCAGCGTGGGGGGGGGACAGGATAACTATGGCTACACCTTC.

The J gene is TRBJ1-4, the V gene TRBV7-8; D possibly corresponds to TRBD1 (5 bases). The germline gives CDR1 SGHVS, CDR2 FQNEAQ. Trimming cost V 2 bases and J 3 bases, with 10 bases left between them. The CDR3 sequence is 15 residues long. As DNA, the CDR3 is TGTGCCAGCAGCTTATGGCAGGGTCCTAATGAAAAACTGTTTTTT. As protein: CASSLWQGPNEKLFF.

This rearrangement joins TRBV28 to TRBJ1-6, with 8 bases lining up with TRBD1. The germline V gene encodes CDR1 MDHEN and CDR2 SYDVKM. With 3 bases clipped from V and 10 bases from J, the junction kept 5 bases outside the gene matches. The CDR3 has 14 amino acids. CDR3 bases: TGTGCCAGCAGTTTTTCAGGGGGCGGGTCACCCCTCCACTTT. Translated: CASSFSGGGSPLHF.

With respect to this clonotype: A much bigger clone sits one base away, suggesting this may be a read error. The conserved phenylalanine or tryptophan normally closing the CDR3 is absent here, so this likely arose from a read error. The CDR3 is CASSPGVGHGYTL. The CDR3 DNA sequence: TGTGCCAGCAGCCCGGGGGTAGGCCATGGCTACACCTTA. The chain uses TRBV7-2 and TRBJ1-2; a weak D match, TRBD1 (5 bases). Germline V gene sequence: CDR1 SGHTA, CDR2 FQGNSA. Trimming removed 5 bases from V and 6 bases from J, with 13 bases in between. The CDR3 extends over 13 amino acids.

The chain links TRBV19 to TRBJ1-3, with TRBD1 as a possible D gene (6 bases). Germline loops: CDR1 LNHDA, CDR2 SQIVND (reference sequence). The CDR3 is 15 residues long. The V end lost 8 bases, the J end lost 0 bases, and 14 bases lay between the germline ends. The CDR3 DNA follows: TGTGCCAGTTCGGGACAATCTGGCTCTGGAAACACCATATATTTT. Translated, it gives CASSGQSGSGNTIYF.

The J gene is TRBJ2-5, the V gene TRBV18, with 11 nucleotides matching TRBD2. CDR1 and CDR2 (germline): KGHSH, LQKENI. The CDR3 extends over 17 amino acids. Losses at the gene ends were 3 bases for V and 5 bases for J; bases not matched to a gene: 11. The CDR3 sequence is CASSPRLAGGRTETQYF. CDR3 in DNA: TGTGCCAGCTCACCGAGGCTAGCGGGGGGCCGGACGGAGACCCAGTACTTC. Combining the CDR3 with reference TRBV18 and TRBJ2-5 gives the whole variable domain NAGVMQNPRHLVRRRGQEARLRCSPMKGHSHVYWYRQLPEEGLKFMVYLQKENIIDESGMPKERFSAEFPKEGPSILRIQQVVRGDSAAYFCASSPRLAGGRTETQYFGPGTRLLVL.

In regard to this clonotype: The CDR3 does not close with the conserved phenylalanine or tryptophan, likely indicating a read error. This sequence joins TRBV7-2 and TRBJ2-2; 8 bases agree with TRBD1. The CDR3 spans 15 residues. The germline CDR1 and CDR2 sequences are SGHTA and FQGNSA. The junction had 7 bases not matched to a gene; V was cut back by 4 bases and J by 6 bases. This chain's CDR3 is CASSSGTGGAGELFL. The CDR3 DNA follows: TGTGCCAGCAGCTCGGGGACAGGAGGCGCCGGGGAGCTGTTTTTG.

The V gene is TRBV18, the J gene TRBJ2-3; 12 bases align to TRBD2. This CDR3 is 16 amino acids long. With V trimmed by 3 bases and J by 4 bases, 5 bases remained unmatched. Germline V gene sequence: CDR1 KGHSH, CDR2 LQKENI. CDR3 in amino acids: CASSPDLAGGPDTQYF. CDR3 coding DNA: TGTGCCAGCTCACCCGACCTAGCGGGGGGGCCAGATACGCAGTATTTT. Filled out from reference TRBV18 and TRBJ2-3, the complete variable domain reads NAGVMQNPRHLVRRRGQEARLRCSPMKGHSHVYWYRQLPEEGLKFMVYLQKENIIDESGMPKERFSAEFPKEGPSILRIQQVVRGDSAAYFCASSPDLAGGPDTQYFGPGTRLTVL.

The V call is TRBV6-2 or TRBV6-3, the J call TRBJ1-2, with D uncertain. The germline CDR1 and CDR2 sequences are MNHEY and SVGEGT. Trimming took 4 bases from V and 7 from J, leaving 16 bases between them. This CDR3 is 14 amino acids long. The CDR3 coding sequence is TGTGCCAGCAGTTCCCACGACATGTCAGGTGGCTACACCTTC. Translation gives CASSSHDMSGGYTF.

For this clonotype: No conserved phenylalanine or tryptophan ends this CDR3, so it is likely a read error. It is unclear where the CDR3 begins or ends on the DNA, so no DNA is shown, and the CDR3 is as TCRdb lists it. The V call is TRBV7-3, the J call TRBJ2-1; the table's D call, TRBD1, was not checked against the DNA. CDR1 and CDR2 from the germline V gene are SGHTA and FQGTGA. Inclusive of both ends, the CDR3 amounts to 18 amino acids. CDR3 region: CASSFWDRGVGGPRGQLL.

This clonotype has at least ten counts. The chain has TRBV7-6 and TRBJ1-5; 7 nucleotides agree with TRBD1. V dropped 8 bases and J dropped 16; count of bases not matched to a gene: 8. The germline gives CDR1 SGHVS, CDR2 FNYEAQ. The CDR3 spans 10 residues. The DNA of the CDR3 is TGTGCCAGCCCCAACAGGGGCCGACATTTT. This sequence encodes CASPNRGRHF. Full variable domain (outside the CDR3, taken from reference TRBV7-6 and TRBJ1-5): GAGVSQSPRYKVTKRGQDVALRCDPISGHVSLYWYRQALGQGPEFLTYFNYEAQQDKSGLPNDRFSAERPEGSISTLTIQRTEQRDSAMYRCASPNRGRHFGDGTRLSIL.

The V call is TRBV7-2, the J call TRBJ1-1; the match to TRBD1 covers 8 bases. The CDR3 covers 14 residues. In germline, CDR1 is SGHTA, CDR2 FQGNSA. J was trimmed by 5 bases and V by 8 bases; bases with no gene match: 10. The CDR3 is CASRLNQGATEAFF. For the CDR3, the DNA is TGTGCCAGCCGATTAAATCAGGGGGCAACTGAAGCTTTCTTT.